This TCR beta chain was retrieved from a study of blood T cell repertoires in COVID-19 (dated by TCRdb to the early 2020s). About the full investigation: Samples from collaborators originated in the United States, Italy and Spain and spanned both the acute and convalescent phases of COVID-19. The prospective study material was composed of cDNA or gDNA derived from T cells, B-cell-depleted T cells, or PBMCs. Deeply sampled blood TCRbeta repertoires from subjects exposed to, actively infected with, or recovered from COVID-19 were included in the dataset. The repertoires were released in a freely available public database meant as a resource for research on the immune response to SARS-CoV-2. Samples were obtained from the ongoing ImmuneRACE study (first 160 participants) and from approximately 1,200 subjects provided by 6 global collaborators. The sample metadata nearly always contained a de-identified subject ID, COVID-19 status, age in years and sex. HLA class I and class II types, where available, came from metadata supplied by the sample provider rather than from assay-based typing.

Participants in the prospective study were enrolled through a virtual design, were aged roughly 18 to 95 years, and lived in 24 United States geographic areas. Cohort assignment in the prospective study relied on participant-reported clinical history from a screening survey and a study questionnaire. Mobile phlebotomists in the prospective study collected whole blood, serum and a nasopharyngeal or oropharyngeal swab from every participant. Over an approximately 2-month period, participants in the prospective study had the option of providing additional blood draws and questionnaires. Before DNA extraction, blood samples from the prospective study were shipped at room temperature or frozen. Results the study describes overall, beyond this receptor: How much clinical and demographic metadata was included differed by source and by participant, and the metadata was provided uncurated.

According to the germline V gene (reference sequence), CDR1 reads LNHDA and CDR2 reads SQIVND. Clipping removes 7 bases from V and 4 bases from J, with 11 as the unmatched junction base count. Including the terminal cysteine and phenylalanine, the CDR3 comprises 16 residues. Only the CDR3 portion is preserved as DNA: 48 bases, with reading frame beginning at the first base. The immunoSEQ Assay, a bias-controlled multiplex PCR, was used to amplify TCRbeta CDR3 regions from genomic DNA. Per the authors' processing: Nucleated cell counts per sample were estimated from amplification of reference gene primers within the assay. To quantify the absolute abundance of each unique TCRbeta CDR3 rearrangement, sequence reads were collapsed and filtered. For each sample, productive Simpson clonality was calculated as the square root of Simpson's diversity index across productive rearrangements. TCRdb's version of the immuneACCESS table is confined to in-frame rearrangements and falls short of the full clone set. An unresolved V gene accounts for under half of the shortfall where checked; the remainder is of unknown origin. The DNA gave D and trimming, while V, J and clone size come from that table. Across this sample there are approximately 450,000 clones, with 87% seen only once. The ten top clones hold around 1.8% of the sample.

Of note for this clone: Its antigen is still unknown. Base qualities are missing; no much larger clone stands one base away.

Material for sequencing was PBMCs or T cells enriched from blood (not recorded which). The source is a young woman with acute COVID-19. The chain is assembled from TRBV19 and TRBJ2-7; 12 bases in between match TRBD1. Read as DNA, the sequence is TGTGCCAGTACTCCACACCGGGACAGGGGGCGGTACGAGCAGTACTTC. Its protein is CASTPHRDRGRYEQYF.